This TCR beta chain originates from a study of cytomegalovirus exposure and HLA in healthy donors. With 60 Vbeta and 13 Jbeta primers, the PCR was carried out. This table comes from immunoSEQ multiplex PCR, and its TCRdb copy is limited to in-frame clones, with some not included. The table records some 180,000 clones, about four fifths of them present only once. As to this clone: Its antigen is not known.

Broader study findings: An analysis done earlier found most TCR beta V segments productive about 87% or about 30% of the time. Across donors, presence/absence analyses took sequencing depth to be roughly uniform.

This CDR3 is built from 15 residues. Germline lookup yields CDR1 LNHDA and CDR2 SQIVND (reference sequence). V lost 5 bases and J lost 5, with 17 bases in between. The genes are TRBV19 and TRBJ2-3; D is undetermined. The TCR was taken from a woman aged 25 to 39 in good health and CMV-seropositive. Sequencing input: PBMCs. The CDR3 DNA reads TGTGCCAGTAGTCTCTCGACAACCATATTAGATACGCAGTATTTT. It specifies CASSLSTTILDTQYF.